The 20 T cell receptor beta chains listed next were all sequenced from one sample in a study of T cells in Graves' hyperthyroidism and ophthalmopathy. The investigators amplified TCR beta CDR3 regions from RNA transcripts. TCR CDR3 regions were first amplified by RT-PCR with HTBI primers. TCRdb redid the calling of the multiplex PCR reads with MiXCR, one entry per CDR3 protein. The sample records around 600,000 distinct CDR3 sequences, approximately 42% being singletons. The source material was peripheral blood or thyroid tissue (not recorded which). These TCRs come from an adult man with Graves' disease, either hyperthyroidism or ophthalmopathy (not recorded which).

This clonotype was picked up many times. CDR3 nucleotides: TGTGCCATTCGACAAGACTCTGGAAACACCATATATTTT. It translates to CAIRQDSGNTIYF. The V call is TRBV10-3, the J call TRBJ1-3; D call uncertain. V was trimmed by 9 bases and J by 0 bases, leaving 9 bases between them. The germline V gene has CDR1 ENHRY and CDR2 SYGVKD. There are 13 residues in the CDR3.

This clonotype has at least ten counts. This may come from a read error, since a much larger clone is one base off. The CDR3 nucleotides are TGTGCCAGCAGTGAAGATGAAAAACTGTTTTTT. It specifies CASSEDEKLFF. The V call is TRBV2, the J call TRBJ1-4; D remains ambiguous. The germline V gene has CDR1 SNHLY and CDR2 FYNNEI. Trimming shortened V by 1 base and J by 6 bases, and 0 bases separated the two germline ends. The CDR3 sequence is 11 residues long.

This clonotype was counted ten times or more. The CDR3 here is CASSSNSQETQYF. CDR3 nucleotide sequence: TGTGCCAGCAGCTCTAACAGCCAAGAGACCCAGTACTTC. The chain carries TRBV7-9 and TRBJ2-5; D gene unclear. The CDR3 contains 13 residues. Trimming took 4 bases from V and 1 from J, leaving 7 bases between them. Looked up from germline, CDR1 is SEHNR and CDR2 is FQNEAQ (reference sequence).

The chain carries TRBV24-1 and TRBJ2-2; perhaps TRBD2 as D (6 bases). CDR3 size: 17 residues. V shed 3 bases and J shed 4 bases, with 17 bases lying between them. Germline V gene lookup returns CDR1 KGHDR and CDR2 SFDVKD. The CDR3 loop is CATSDRLGSIGTGELFF. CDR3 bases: TGTGCCACCAGTGATCGACTCGGGAGCATCGGCACCGGGGAGCTGTTTTTT.

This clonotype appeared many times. CDR3 region: CSARQGLNTEAFF. CDR3 DNA: TGCAGTGCTAGACAGGGGCTGAACACTGAAGCTTTCTTT. The chain links TRBV20-1 to TRBJ1-1, with D maybe TRBD1 (6 bases). From germline, CDR1 is DFQATT and CDR2 SNEGSKA (reference sequence). The CDR3 sequence is 13 residues long. Trimming cost V 2 bases and J 0 bases, with 7 bases left between them.

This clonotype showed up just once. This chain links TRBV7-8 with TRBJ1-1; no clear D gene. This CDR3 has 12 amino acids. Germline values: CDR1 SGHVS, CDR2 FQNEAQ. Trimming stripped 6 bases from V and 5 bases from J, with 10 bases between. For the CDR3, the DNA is TGTGCCAGCAGTCAGATCGGAACTGAAGCTTTCTTT. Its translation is CASSQIGTEAFF.

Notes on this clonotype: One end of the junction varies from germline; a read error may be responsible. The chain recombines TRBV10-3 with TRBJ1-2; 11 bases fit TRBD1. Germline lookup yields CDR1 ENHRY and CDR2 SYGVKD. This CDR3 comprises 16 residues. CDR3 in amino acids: CASSELGTGGFYGYTF. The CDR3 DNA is TGTGCCAGCAGTGAACTCGGGACAGGGGGTTTCTATGGCTACACCTTC.

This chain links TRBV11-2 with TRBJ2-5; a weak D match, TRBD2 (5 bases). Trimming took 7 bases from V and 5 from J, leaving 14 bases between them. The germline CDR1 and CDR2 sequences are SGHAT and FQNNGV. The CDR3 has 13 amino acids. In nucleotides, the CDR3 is TGTGCCAGCAAGAGGGTGAGCCTGGAGACCCAGTACTTC. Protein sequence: CASKRVSLETQYF.

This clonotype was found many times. The CDR3 loop reads CASRAGVGGSQPQHF. The CDR3 nucleotides are TGTGCCAGTAGGGCGGGGGTAGGAGGGAGTCAGCCCCAGCATTTT. The rearrangement links TRBV19 to TRBJ1-5, with D possibly being TRBD1 (5 bases). The germline CDR1 and CDR2 sequences are LNHDA and SQIVND (reference sequence). The CDR3 extends over 15 amino acids. V shed 6 bases and J shed 6 bases, with 18 bases lying between them.

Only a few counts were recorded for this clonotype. The chain's CDR3 is CASSIVGTGGDREKLFF. CDR3 nucleotide sequence: TGTGCCAGTAGTATTGTTGGGACAGGGGGCGATCGTGAAAAACTGTTTTTT. The chain carries TRBV19 and TRBJ1-4, with 12 bases matching TRBD1. V dropped 3 bases and J dropped 7; count of bases not matched to a gene: 9. CDR3 size: 17 residues. Germline V gene data show CDR1 as LNHDA and CDR2 as SQIVND (reference sequence).

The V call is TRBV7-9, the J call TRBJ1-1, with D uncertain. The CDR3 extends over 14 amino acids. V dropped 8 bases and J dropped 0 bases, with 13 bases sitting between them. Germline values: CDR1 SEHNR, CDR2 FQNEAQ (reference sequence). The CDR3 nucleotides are TGTGCCAGCTCACCAACGGCCATGAACACTGAAGCTTTCTTT. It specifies CASSPTAMNTEAFF.

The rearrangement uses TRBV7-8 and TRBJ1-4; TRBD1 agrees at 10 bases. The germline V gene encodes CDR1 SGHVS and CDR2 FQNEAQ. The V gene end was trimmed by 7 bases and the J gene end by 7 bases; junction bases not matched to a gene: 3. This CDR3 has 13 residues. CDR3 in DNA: TGTGCCAGCAAAGGGGACAGGGGTGAAAAACTGTTTTTT. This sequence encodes CASKGDRGEKLFF.

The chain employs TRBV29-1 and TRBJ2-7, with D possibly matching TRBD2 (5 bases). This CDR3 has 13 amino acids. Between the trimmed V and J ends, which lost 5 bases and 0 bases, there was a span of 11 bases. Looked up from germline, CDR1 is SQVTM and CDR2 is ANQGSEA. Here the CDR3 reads CSVQAESSYEQYF. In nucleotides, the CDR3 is TGCAGCGTTCAAGCGGAGAGCTCCTACGAGCAGTACTTC.

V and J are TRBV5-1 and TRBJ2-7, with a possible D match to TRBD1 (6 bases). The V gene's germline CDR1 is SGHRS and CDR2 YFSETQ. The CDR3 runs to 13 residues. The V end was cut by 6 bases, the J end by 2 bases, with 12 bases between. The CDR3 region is CASTMGATYEQYF. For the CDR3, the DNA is TGCGCCAGCACCATGGGGGCTACCTACGAGCAGTACTTC.

The CDR3 here is CASSQDWDRLMGANVLTF. CDR3 sequence (DNA): TGTGCCAGCAGCCAAGATTGGGACAGGCTCATGGGGGCCAACGTCCTGACTTTC. The chain combines TRBV14 with TRBJ2-6; TRBD1 matches at 8 bases. Germline CDR1 is SGHDN and CDR2 is FVKESK. The trim removed 0 bases at V and 4 bases at J, leaving 8 bases unmatched. The CDR3 runs to 18 residues. Full variable domain (rest looked up from reference TRBV14 and TRBJ2-6): EAGVTQFPSHSVIEKGQTVTLRCDPISGHDNLYWYRRVMGKEIKFLLHFVKESKQDESGMPNNRFLAERTGGTYSTLKVQPAELEDSGVYFCASSQDWDRLMGANVLTFGAGSRLTVL.

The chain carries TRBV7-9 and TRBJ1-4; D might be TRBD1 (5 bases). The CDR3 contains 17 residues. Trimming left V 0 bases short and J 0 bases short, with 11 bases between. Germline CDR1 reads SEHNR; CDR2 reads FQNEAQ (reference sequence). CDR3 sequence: CASSLARQSSTNEKLFF. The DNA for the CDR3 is TGTGCCAGCAGCTTAGCTCGACAGAGTTCAACTAATGAAAAACTGTTTTTT. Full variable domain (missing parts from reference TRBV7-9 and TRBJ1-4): DTGVSQNPRHKITKRGQNVTFRCDPISEHNRLYWYRQTLGQGPEFLTYFQNEAQLEKSRLLSDRFSAERPKGSFSTLEIQRTEQGDSAMYLCASSLARQSSTNEKLFFGSGTQLSVL.

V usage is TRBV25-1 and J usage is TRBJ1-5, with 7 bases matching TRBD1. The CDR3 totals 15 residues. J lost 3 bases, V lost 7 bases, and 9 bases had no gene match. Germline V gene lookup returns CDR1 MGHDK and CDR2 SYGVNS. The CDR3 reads CASTEKQGSNQPQHF. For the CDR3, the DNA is TGTGCCAGCACCGAAAAACAGGGGTCCAATCAGCCCCAGCATTTT.

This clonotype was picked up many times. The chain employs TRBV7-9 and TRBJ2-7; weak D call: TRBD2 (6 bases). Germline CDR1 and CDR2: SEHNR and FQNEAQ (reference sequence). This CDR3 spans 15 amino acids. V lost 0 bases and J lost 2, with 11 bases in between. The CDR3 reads CASSLATRRAYEQYF. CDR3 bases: TGTGCCAGCAGCTTAGCGACGAGGAGGGCCTACGAGCAGTACTTC.

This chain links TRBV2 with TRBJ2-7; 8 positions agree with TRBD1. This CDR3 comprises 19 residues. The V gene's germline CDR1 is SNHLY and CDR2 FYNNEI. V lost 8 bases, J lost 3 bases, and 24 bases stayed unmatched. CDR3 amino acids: CASSPTSGMRTGNRYEQYF. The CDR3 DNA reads TGTGCCAGCTCACCGACGTCCGGGATGAGGACAGGGAATCGCTACGAGCAGTACTTC.

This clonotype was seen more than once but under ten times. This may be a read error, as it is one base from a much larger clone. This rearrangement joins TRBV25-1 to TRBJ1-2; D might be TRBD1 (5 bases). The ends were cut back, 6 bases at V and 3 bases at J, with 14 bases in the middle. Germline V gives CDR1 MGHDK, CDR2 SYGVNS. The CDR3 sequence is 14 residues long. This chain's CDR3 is CASSVPREDYGYTF. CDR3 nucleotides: TGTGCCAGCAGCGTTCCCAGGGAGGACTATGGCTACACCTTC.